Each of the 2 T cell receptor beta chains below was sequenced from the same sample in a study of shared clonotypes between healthy human individuals. The method was immunoSEQ multiplex PCR; TCRdb's version includes in-frame clones alone and lacks a portion of them. The sample has 2 million to 2.5 million clones; 80% to 95% are singletons. Source material: naive CD4+ T cells from PBMCs. As for subset: CD45RA+ positively selected. All receptors come from a man between 18 and 35 years old in good health. Some clones in this sample may be carry-over from other donors' samples.

V usage is TRBV28 and J usage is TRBJ2-5, with D possibly matching TRBD2 (7 bases). Trimming pared 7 bases from V and 4 bases from J, leaving 13 bases between. There are 13 residues in the CDR3. Germline CDR1 and CDR2: MDHEN and SYDVKM. In nucleotides, the CDR3 is TGTGCCAGCACCCTGGGAGGGGGAGAGACCCAGTACTTC. This sequence encodes CASTLGGGETQYF.

A note on this clone: The same CDR3 also results from other DNA sequences found in this sample. The chain combines TRBV9 with TRBJ1-1, with 7 bases lining up with TRBD1. Germline trimming cut 2 bases from V and 4 bases from J; bases unmatched to any gene: 5. Germline CDR1 reads SGDLS; CDR2 reads YYNGEE. The CDR3 is 14 residues long. CDR3 amino acids: CASSVLPGGTEAFF. The CDR3 DNA is TGTGCCAGCAGCGTCCTACCAGGGGGCACTGAAGCTTTCTTT.